Listed here is a single TCR beta chain. Its specificity is not known. Clones were read by immunoSEQ multiplex PCR, and TCRdb kept only the in-frame ones, dropping some. The sample has over 100,000 clones; 90% to 95% are singletons. The sample is drawn from a study of graft-versus-host responses after intestinal transplantation. Across the study: Anti-thymocyte globulin was used for induction in all recipients, who then took tacrolimus and steroids for approximately 3 years.

Study-level points and caveats: Across patients carrying graft-donor T cell macrochimerism, allografts held high graft-versus-host to host-versus-graft clonal ratios. The recipient marrow held GvH clones, and some of them showed up first in ileum or blood.

Sequences were derived from unstimulated CD8+ T cells sorted from spleen or lymph node cells, sampled before transplant. This receptor was obtained from a human donor who was the organ donor for an intestinal transplant.

CDR3 DNA: TGTGCCAGCAGTCTCGGGACTAGCTACGAGCAGTACTTC. Encoded protein: CASSLGTSYEQYF. The V gene is TRBV27, the J gene TRBJ2-7, with 8 bases that match TRBD2. The CDR3 runs 13 residues. Germline V gene data show CDR1 as MNHEY and CDR2 as SMNVEV (reference sequence). The trim removed 5 bases at V and 3 bases at J, leaving 3 bases unmatched.